The sequence of this T cell receptor beta chain was determined in a study of PD-L1 blockade in urothelial cancer. On the study more broadly: Counts from blood samples showed a median of around 150,000 T cells.

Per the germline V gene, CDR1 is MGHDK and CDR2 is SYGVNS. There are 14 residues in the CDR3. With 3 bases removed from V and 5 bases from J, the gap between germline ends came to 13 bases. As to time point: pretreatment peripheral blood. The assay was immunoSEQ multiplex PCR, and TCRdb's table has in-frame clones only and misses some. Of under 50,000 clones listed, roughly nine tenths are singletons. The material was PBMCs, obtained around atezolizumab (anti-PD-L1) treatment. The sequence came from a woman between 55 and 75 years old with urothelial cancer. The chain links TRBV25-1 to TRBJ2-5; weak D call: TRBD1 (6 bases). The CDR3 sequence is CASSDFDRWETQYF. CDR3 DNA sequence: TGTGCCAGCAGTGACTTCGACAGGTGGGAGACCCAGTACTTC.